Shown below are 25 T cell receptor beta chains from a single sample sequenced in a study of blood T cells in healthy people across ages (dated by TCRdb to 2013 to 2016). Library preparation used 5' RACE. TCRdb shows the sequencer as Illumina HiSeq 2500. A second PCR of roughly 7 to 12 cycles was run with a J-beta primer mix and a sample-barcoded 5' primer. TCRdb handled the public reads itself, with Q25 trimming in fastp and clone calling in MiXCR, and kept productive beta chains. CDR3 protein duplicates are merged, each entry listing the most common genes and DNA. The table for this sample lists over a million distinct CDR3 sequences; approximately 43% of them were counted only once. Over 3.5% of the sample comes from the top ten. Sequenced input: blood. The receptors come from a woman aged 18-35 years in good health.

The chain recombines TRBV29-1 with TRBJ2-3; D is unresolved. Germline CDR1 is SQVTM and CDR2 is ANQGSEA. The CDR3 sequence is 13 residues long. For the CDR3, the DNA is TGCACCCTAACCCCTGATTCCACAGATACGCAGTATTTT. Its translation is CTLTPDSTDTQYF.

This chain uses TRBV11-2 with TRBJ2-3; unclear D gene. The germline V and J ends were trimmed by 5 bases and 0 bases, with 9 bases remaining between them. Germline CDR1 and CDR2: SGHAT and FQNNGV. The CDR3 spans 14 residues. CDR3 sequence: CASSAYMSTDTQYF. In DNA form, the CDR3 reads TGTGCCAGCAGCGCGTACATGAGCACAGATACGCAGTATTTT.

The gene calls are TRBV3-1 and TRBJ2-5, with D possibly being TRBD2 (5 bases). CDR1 LGHDT and CDR2 YNNKEL come from the germline V gene (reference sequence). This CDR3 has 14 residues. Trimming left V 0 bases short and J 1 base short, with 6 bases between. Written as DNA, the CDR3 is TGTGCCAGCAGCCAAGAACTAGTCCAAGAGACCCAGTACTTC. This gives the protein CASSQELVQETQYF.

The chain joins TRBV7-2 to TRBJ2-2; maybe TRBD2 (6 bases). The CDR3 runs 16 residues. Germline loops: CDR1 SGHTA, CDR2 FQGNSA. The V end was cut by 1 base, the J end by 0 bases, with 9 bases between. DNA of the CDR3: TGTGCCAGCAGCTTAGGAGGGACTGCGAACACCGGGGAGCTGTTTTTT. Amino acid sequence: CASSLGGTANTGELFF.

V is TRBV4-3 and J is TRBJ1-4; D gene ambiguous. V was trimmed by 0 bases and J by 8 bases, leaving 7 bases between them. Germline CDR1 is LGHNA and CDR2 is YSLEER. The CDR3 length is 13 residues. In nucleotides, the CDR3 is TGCGCCAGCAGCCAAGATGTCGTGGAAAAACTGTTTTTT. Protein product: CASSQDVVEKLFF.

The chain couples TRBV29-1 to TRBJ2-5; 12 nucleotides match TRBD2. The CDR3 has 14 residues. With V trimmed by 2 bases and J by 5 bases, 3 bases remained unmatched. The germline gives CDR1 SQVTM, CDR2 ANQGSEA. CDR3 bases: TGCAGCGTTGAAACTAGCGGGAGGCGTGAGACCCAGTACTTC. Protein: CSVETSGRRETQYF.

The rearrangement links TRBV4-3 to TRBJ1-2; D gene uncertain. Germline CDR1 is LGHNA and CDR2 is YSLEER. V was trimmed by 1 base and J by 3 bases, leaving 9 bases between them. The CDR3 contains 14 residues. This CDR3 reads CASSQASSYYGYTF. DNA for the CDR3: TGCGCCAGCAGCCAAGCCTCCAGTTACTATGGCTACACCTTC.

This rearrangement joins TRBV9 to TRBJ2-1, with 13 nucleotides matching TRBD2. This CDR3 comprises 16 residues. With V trimmed by 2 bases and J by 2 bases, 1 base remained unmatched. Germline loops: CDR1 SGDLS, CDR2 YYNGEE. The CDR3 DNA reads as TGTGCCAGCAGCGTTACTAGCGGGAGGGCCTACAATGAGCAGTTCTTC. This sequence encodes CASSVTSGRAYNEQFF.

In its sample, this clonotype was seen a few times. The genes are TRBV20-1 and TRBJ2-5; D may be TRBD2 (5 bases). The CDR3 spans 15 residues. The V end was cut by 6 bases, the J end by 4 bases, with 21 bases between. CDR1 and CDR2 from the germline V gene are DFQATT and SNEGSKA (reference sequence). The CDR3 is CSALPGLAYTETQYF. The CDR3 bases are TGCAGTGCCTTACCGGGATTAGCGTACACAGAGACCCAGTACTTC.

This chain joins TRBV6-5 and TRBJ2-5, with D perhaps TRBD1 (6 bases). The J call is doubtful: the DNA matches TRBJ2-7 better. Germline assignment: CDR1 MNHEY and CDR2 SVGAGI. The CDR3 has 12 amino acids. The CDR3, as DNA: TGTGCCAGCAGTACCAAGGGGGTCGAGCAGTACTTC. Translated: CASSTKGVEQYF.

The chain links TRBV7-6 to TRBJ1-1; D is unclear. Trimming removed 7 bases from V and 0 bases from J, with 9 bases in between. Germline V gene lookup returns CDR1 SGHVS and CDR2 FNYEAQ. The CDR3 length is 13 residues. CDR3 coding DNA: TGTGCCAGCAACCGGATCATGAACACTGAAGCTTTCTTT. Translating gives CASNRIMNTEAFF. The complete variable domain, with remaining parts taken from reference TRBV7-6 and TRBJ1-1, reads GAGVSQSPRYKVTKRGQDVALRCDPISGHVSLYWYRQALGQGPEFLTYFNYEAQQDKSGLPNDRFSAERPEGSISTLTIQRTEQRDSAMYRCASNRIMNTEAFFGQGTRLTVV.

This clonotype was found a few times. This sequence joins TRBV7-2 and TRBJ2-1, with TRBD2 matching 10 bases. Trimming at V came to 1 base and at J to 7 bases, leaving 16 bases not matched to a gene. In germline, CDR1 is SGHTA, CDR2 FQGNSA. CDR3 length: 19 residues. CDR3 DNA sequence: TGTGCCAGCAGCTTAGACCGCCCTCTCGCGGGACTAGCGACAAATGAGCAGTTCTTC. Amino acids: CASSLDRPLAGLATNEQFF.

The chain combines TRBV29-1 with TRBJ2-1; D gene unclear. The V end was cut by 2 bases, the J end by 7 bases, with 6 bases between. Germline loops: CDR1 SQVTM, CDR2 ANQGSEA. This CDR3 has 11 amino acids. CDR3 region: CSVEPPNEQFF. The CDR3 DNA is TGCAGCGTTGAACCCCCGAATGAGCAGTTCTTC.

The J gene is TRBJ2-7, the V gene TRBV20-1, with 7 bases matching TRBD2. Looked up from germline, CDR1 is DFQATT and CDR2 is SNEGSKA (reference sequence). Unmatched junction bases numbered 7, after V lost 8 bases and J lost 0 bases. The CDR3 extends over 13 amino acids. CDR3: CSTRSGLSYEQYF. CDR3 DNA: TGCAGTACACGTAGCGGGCTCTCCTACGAGCAGTACTTC.

The gene calls are TRBV28 and TRBJ2-1; 7 nucleotides agree with TRBD1. The CDR3 spans 16 residues. V shed 5 bases and J 2 bases; nucleotides not matched to a gene: 9. Germline-derived CDR1 and CDR2 are MDHEN and SYDVKM. The CDR3: CASSGRDSKAYNEQFF. The DNA of the CDR3 is TGTGCCAGCAGTGGCCGGGACAGTAAAGCCTACAATGAGCAGTTCTTC.

This chain uses TRBV5-1 with TRBJ2-7; perhaps TRBD1 as D (5 bases). V lost 4 bases and J 2 bases, leaving 13 bases between the germline ends. This CDR3 is built from 14 residues. Germline V gives CDR1 SGHRS, CDR2 YFSETQ. CDR3 sequence (DNA): TGCGCCAGCAGCACAACGACAGATACCTACGAGCAGTACTTC. This sequence encodes CASSTTTDTYEQYF.

The chain couples TRBV20-1 to TRBJ1-1, with D possibly matching TRBD1 (6 bases). V was clipped by 6 bases and J by 1 base, with 18 bases between them. Germline lookup yields CDR1 DFQATT and CDR2 SNEGSKA (reference sequence). The CDR3 is made up of 15 amino acids. In nucleotides, the CDR3 is TGCAGTGCGAGGGGGGGGGGCGCCGAGAACACTGAAGCTTTCTTT. This encodes CSARGGGAENTEAFF.

In this sample, this clonotype turned up once. J is TRBJ2-6 and V is TRBV4-3, with D perhaps matching TRBD2 (5 bases). The V gene's germline CDR1 is LGHNA and CDR2 YSLEER. CDR3 length: 15 amino acids. V shed 0 bases and J shed 4 bases, with 7 bases lying between them. CDR3 sequence: CASSQDGVGANVLTF. DNA of the CDR3: TGCGCCAGCAGCCAAGACGGGGTCGGGGCCAACGTCCTGACTTTC.

The chain carries TRBV9 and TRBJ2-3, with 7 positions matching TRBD2. V dropped 7 bases and J dropped 4; count of bases not matched to a gene: 9. CDR1 is SGDLS and CDR2 is YYNGEE in the germline V gene. The CDR3 is 14 residues long. The CDR3 region is CASSLADWADTQYF. CDR3 nucleotides: TGTGCCAGCTCCCTAGCGGACTGGGCAGATACGCAGTATTTT. Together with reference TRBV9 and TRBJ2-3, the CDR3 gives the full variable domain: DSGVTQTPKHLITATGQRVTLRCSPRSGDLSVYWYQQSLDQGLQFLIQYYNGEERAKGNILERFSAQQFPDLHSELNLSSLELGDSALYFCASSLADWADTQYFGPGTRLTVL.

The chain is built from TRBV20-1 and TRBJ2-5, with unresolved D. CDR3 length: 12 amino acids. Germline loops: CDR1 DFQATT, CDR2 SNEGSKA (reference sequence). V was clipped by 0 bases and J by 11 bases, with 13 bases between them. CDR3 sequence reads: CSARDLTTVQYF. The CDR3 coding sequence is TGCAGTGCTAGAGACCTTACTACGGTGCAGTACTTC.

This chain connects TRBV5-1 to TRBJ2-3; the D call may be TRBD1 or TRBD2 (5 bases each). The V gene lost 3 bases and the J gene lost 5 bases, with 16 bases spanning the gap. This CDR3 region has 15 residues. CDR1 SGHRS and CDR2 YFSETQ come from the germline V gene. CDR3 sequence: CASSSLNGAQDTQYF. The CDR3 region has the DNA TGCGCCAGCAGCTCCTTGAACGGGGCACAAGATACGCAGTATTTT.

This clonotype was seen a handful of times. The chain couples TRBV29-1 to TRBJ1-4, with TRBD1 identical over 8 bases. Per the germline V gene, CDR1 is SQVTM and CDR2 is ANQGSEA. The CDR3 runs to 12 residues. The DNA of the CDR3 is TGCAGTGGGGGACAGGCTTATGAAAAACTGTTTTTT. This gives the protein CSGGQAYEKLFF.

The V and J genes are TRBV7-9 and TRBJ2-3; D remains unclear. Germline V gene lookup returns CDR1 SEHNR and CDR2 FQNEAQ (reference sequence). CDR3 length: 14 amino acids. Trimming pared 6 bases from V and 9 bases from J, leaving 19 bases between. The CDR3 region is CASSLPGGYGTQYF. The CDR3 coding sequence is TGTGCCAGCAGTTTACCTGGTGGGTATGGGACGCAGTATTTT.

The chain employs TRBV5-1 and TRBJ2-7; 14 bases map to TRBD2. Per the germline V gene, CDR1 is SGHRS and CDR2 is YFSETQ. The length of the CDR3 is 19 residues. V shed 4 bases, J shed 0 bases, and the junction held 12 bases outside the gene matches. The CDR3 DNA sequence: TGCGCCAGCAGCCCCTGGACTAGCGGGGGGCTAAAAAGCTCCTACGAGCAGTACTTC. Translated, it gives CASSPWTSGGLKSSYEQYF.

This chain uses TRBV6-6 with TRBJ1-1, with unresolved D. The CDR3 covers 13 residues. The ends were cut back, 6 bases at V and 3 bases at J, with 11 bases in the middle. Germline V gene data show CDR1 as MNHNY and CDR2 as SVGAGI (reference sequence). The CDR3 loop reads CASRPSADTEAFF. CDR3 coding DNA: TGTGCCAGCAGGCCCTCCGCGGACACTGAAGCTTTCTTT.